These T cell receptor beta chains were read from a single sample in a study of cytomegalovirus exposure and HLA in healthy donors. TCRdb's copy holds only in-frame clones and misses some; the assay was immunoSEQ multiplex PCR. The table records roughly 200,000 clones, approximately 81% of them present only once. The source material was PBMCs. Receptors were obtained from a man between 25 and 39 years old in good health and CMV-seronegative. Both conserved end residues are part of each CDR3. A D gene is named only where the DNA matches it firmly. The size of a clone is reported for some rows only, either as once, few or many, or as a class for expanded clones.

D: TRBD1; J: TRBJ1-3; size: -; V: TRBV5-6; CDR3: CASSLTGKLSGNTIYF; DNA: TGTGCCAGCAGCCTGACAGGGAAGCTCTCTGGAAACACCATATATTTT
D: -; J: TRBJ2-2; size: -; V: TRBV2; CDR3: CASSERGGTGELFF; DNA: TGTGCCAGCAGTGAAAGAGGGGGAACCGGGGAGCTGTTTTTT
D: -; J: TRBJ2-4; size: few; V: TRBV6-1; CDR3: CASSEGGTKNIQYF; DNA: TGTGCCAGCAGTGAAGGAGGGACCAAAAACATTCAGTACTTC
D: -; J: TRBJ1-3; size: -; V: TRBV10-2; CDR3: CASSEYREGGNTIYF; DNA: TGCGCCAGCAGTGAATACAGGGAGGGGGGAAACACCATATATTTT
D: -; J: TRBJ2-3; size: once; V: TRBV4-2; CDR3: CASSRQAAPTDTQYF; DNA: TGTGCCAGCAGCCGACAAGCGGCCCCCACAGATACGCAGTATTTT
D: -; J: TRBJ2-3; size: -; V: TRBV2; CDR3: CASSEGERAGATDTQYF; DNA: TGTGCCAGCAGTGAGGGGGAACGGGCGGGGGCCACAGATACGCAGTATTTT
D: -; J: TRBJ1-4; size: -; V: TRBV4-1; CDR3: CASSQDRRKNEKLFF; DNA: TGCGCCAGCAGCCAAGATCGGCGGAAGAATGAAAAACTGTTTTTT
D: -; J: TRBJ2-7; size: -; V: TRBV28; CDR3: CASSFSPVDYEQYF; DNA: TGTGCCAGCAGTTTCTCGCCGGTCGACTACGAGCAGTACTTC
D: -; J: TRBJ2-1; size: -; V: TRBV19; CDR3: CASSEGVLNEQFF; DNA: TGTGCCAGTAGTGAGGGGGTCTTGAATGAGCAGTTCTTC
D: TRBD1; J: TRBJ1-2; size: once; V: TRBV28; CDR3: CASSLGTGRIYGYTF; DNA: TGTGCCAGCAGTTTGGGGACAGGCCGAATCTATGGCTACACCTTC
D: -; J: TRBJ1-2; size: -; V: TRBV6-5; CDR3: CASSLGSYGYTF; DNA: TGTGCCAGTTCTCTGGGCAGCTATGGCTACACCTTC
D: -; J: TRBJ1-2; size: once; V: TRBV18; CDR3: CASSPDRGYGYTF; DNA: TGTGCCAGCTCACCAGACCGGGGCTATGGCTACACCTTC
D: -; J: TRBJ1-3; size: -; V: TRBV6-1; CDR3: CASGGTVRSGNTIYF; DNA: TGTGCCAGCGGTGGAACAGTGCGCTCTGGAAACACCATATATTTT
D: TRBD1; J: TRBJ2-7; size: -; V: TRBV5-6; CDR3: CASSLAMDRAMDEQYF; DNA: TGTGCCAGCAGCCTTGCGATGGACAGGGCAATGGACGAGCAGTACTTC
D: -; J: TRBJ2-5; size: -; V: TRBV4-1; CDR3: CASSQDPNQETQYF; DNA: TGCGCCAGCAGCCAAGACCCCAACCAAGAGACCCAGTACTTC
D: TRBD1; J: TRBJ1-4; size: -; V: TRBV15; CDR3: CATSRGDRENEKLFF; DNA: TGTGCCACCAGCCGAGGGGACAGAGAAAATGAAAAACTGTTTTTT
D: -; J: TRBJ2-7; size: -; V: TRBV6-1; CDR3: CASSPTGPYEQYF; DNA: TGTGCCAGCAGTCCGACAGGACCCTACGAGCAGTACTTC
D: TRBD1; J: TRBJ1-3; size: -; V: TRBV4-1; CDR3: CASSQDTGGGARNTIYF; DNA: TGCGCCAGCAGCCAAGATACGGGAGGGGGCGCAAGAAACACCATATATTTT
D: TRBD1; J: TRBJ1-6; size: -; V: TRBV6-1; CDR3: CASSSGTGLNSPLHF; DNA: TGTGCCAGCAGCTCCGGGACAGGGTTGAATTCACCCCTCCACTTT
D: TRBD1; J: TRBJ2-7; size: -; V: TRBV6-6; CDR3: CASSYSGTGVSYEQYF; DNA: TGTGCCAGCAGTTACTCCGGGACAGGGGTGTCCTACGAGCAGTACTTC
D: -; J: TRBJ1-5; size: few; V: TRBV19; CDR3: CASSIEGRSGNQPQHF; DNA: TGTGCCAGTAGTATTGAGGGCCGGAGTGGCAATCAGCCCCAGCATTTT
D: -; J: TRBJ2-7; size: -; V: TRBV7-2; CDR3: CASSLAATHEQYF; DNA: TGTGCCAGCAGCTTAGCCGCTACCCACGAGCAGTACTTC
D: TRBD1; J: TRBJ2-2; size: many; V: TRBV29-1; CDR3: CSVEEQGATGELFF; DNA: TGCAGCGTTGAGGAGCAGGGGGCCACCGGGGAGCTGTTTTTT
D: TRBD1; J: TRBJ2-7; size: -; V: TRBV5-1; CDR3: CASSLNRDRQYF; DNA: TGCGCCAGCAGCTTGAACCGGGACAGGCAGTACTTC
D: -; J: TRBJ1-6; size: -; V: TRBV4-2; CDR3: CASSQVGTNFGGSYNSPLHF; DNA: TGTGCCAGCAGTCAAGTCGGGACAAATTTCGGGGGGTCCTATAATTCACCCCTCCACTTT
D: TRBD2; J: TRBJ2-7; size: once; V: TRBV9; CDR3: CASSVLPAPQRGGTYEQYF; DNA: TGTGCCAGCAGCGTCCTCCCCGCCCCCCAGCGGGGGGGCACTTACGAGCAGTACTTC
D: -; J: TRBJ1-2; size: -; V: TRBV19; CDR3: CASSMSREEDGYTF; DNA: TGTGCCAGTAGTATGTCCAGGGAAGAGGATGGCTACACCTTC
D: TRBD1; J: TRBJ2-5; size: -; V: TRBV15; CDR3: CATSRGLTGGLSQETQYF; DNA: TGTGCCACCAGCAGAGGGCTGACAGGGGGCCTGAGCCAAGAGACCCAGTACTTC
D: -; J: TRBJ2-7; size: -; V: TRBV4-1; CDR3: CASAGDEQYF; DNA: TGCGCCAGCGCCGGAGACGAGCAGTACTTC
D: -; J: TRBJ2-7; size: -; V: TRBV5-1; CDR3: CASSPGLASEQYF; DNA: TGCGCCAGCAGCCCGGGACTTGCTTCCGAGCAGTACTTC
D: -; J: TRBJ1-1; size: -; V: TRBV5-6; CDR3: CASSSGGEYTEAFF; DNA: TGTGCCAGCAGCTCCGGGGGGGAATACACTGAAGCTTTCTTT
D: -; J: TRBJ2-7; size: -; V: TRBV27; CDR3: CASGGERSYEQYF; DNA: TGTGCTTCAGGAGGGGAAAGGTCCTACGAGCAGTACTTC
D: -; J: TRBJ1-1; size: -; V: TRBV15; CDR3: CATRGGGKVTEAFF; DNA: TGTGCCACAAGAGGGGGGGGCAAAGTAACTGAAGCTTTCTTT
D: TRBD1; J: TRBJ2-1; size: -; V: TRBV5-6; CDR3: CASSLAGTGGYEQFF; DNA: TGTGCCAGCAGTCTGGCGGGGACAGGGGGCTATGAGCAGTTCTTC
D: -; J: TRBJ1-5; size: -; V: TRBV4-2; CDR3: CASSQEAFGERPQHF; DNA: TGTGCCAGCAGCCAAGAGGCGTTTGGTGAGCGGCCCCAGCATTTT
D: TRBD1; J: TRBJ2-7; size: -; V: TRBV7-9; CDR3: CSSSDRTGEEYF; DNA: TGTTCCAGCAGCGATCGGACAGGGGAAGAGTACTTC
D: -; J: TRBJ1-5; size: -; V: TRBV28; CDR3: CASSLKPWGGNQPQHF; DNA: TGTGCCAGCAGTTTAAAGCCCTGGGGAGGGAATCAGCCCCAGCATTTT
D: -; J: TRBJ2-1; size: few; V: TRBV11-2; CDR3: CASSLGTAYSYNEQFF; DNA: TGTGCCAGCAGCTTAGGGACAGCTTATTCCTACAATGAGCAGTTCTTC
D: -; J: TRBJ1-4; size: -; V: TRBV7-9; CDR3: CSSSLLQGGEKLFF; DNA: TGTTCCAGCAGCCTTCTACAGGGTGGGGAAAAACTGTTTTTT
D: -; J: TRBJ2-3; size: -; V: TRBV11-2; CDR3: CASSHLSDTQYF; DNA: TGTGCCAGCAGCCACTTGTCAGATACGCAGTATTTT
D: TRBD1; J: TRBJ2-5; size: -; V: TRBV28; CDR3: CASSLHTGGGKTQYF; DNA: TGTGCCAGCAGCTTACATACAGGGGGCGGAAAGACCCAGTACTTC
D: TRBD2; J: TRBJ2-3; size: -; V: TRBV19; CDR3: CASSIGRGGSQYF; DNA: TGTGCCAGTAGTATAGGTCGGGGGGGCTCGCAGTATTTT
D: -; J: TRBJ2-3; size: -; V: TRBV28; CDR3: CASSLSLRSSTDTQYF; DNA: TGTGCCAGCAGTTTATCCCTTCGGAGTAGCACAGATACGCAGTATTTT
D: TRBD2; J: TRBJ2-3; size: -; V: TRBV6-1; CDR3: CASSDRSGGGSDTQYF; DNA: TGTGCCAGCAGTGATCGTAGCGGGGGGGGTTCAGATACGCAGTATTTT
D: -; J: TRBJ2-5; size: -; V: TRBV5-6; CDR3: CASSSGQSWSQYF; DNA: TGTGCCAGCAGCTCCGGACAATCTTGGTCCCAGTACTTC
D: TRBD1; J: TRBJ1-5; size: -; V: TRBV15; CDR3: CATSRGRDRGVLPQHF; DNA: TGTGCCACCAGCAGAGGCCGGGACAGAGGGGTGCTGCCCCAGCATTTT
D: TRBD1; J: TRBJ1-5; size: -; V: TRBV4-1; CDR3: CASSRNTGTGTGSGPQHF; DNA: TGCGCCAGCAGCCGCAACACTGGGACAGGGACGGGTTCGGGGCCCCAGCATTTT
D: -; J: TRBJ2-1; size: -; V: TRBV4-1; CDR3: CASSQDRLGRGGEQFF; DNA: TGCGCCAGCAGCCAAGATCGCCTCGGAAGGGGAGGTGAGCAATTCTTC